This T cell receptor beta chain was found in a study of blood T cell repertoires in COVID-19. Study-level background: Italy, Spain and the United States were the sources of the convalescent and acute COVID-19 samples.

This table comes from immunoSEQ multiplex PCR, and its TCRdb copy is limited to in-frame clones, with some not included. This table has 430,000 or so clones, 70% to 90% appearing once. The source of this sequence is a man between 18 and 35 years old with COVID-19, enrolled during active disease. Sequencing was done on a sample of peripheral blood.

This CDR3 is CSAGGHYGYTF. Here the CDR3 DNA reads TGCAGTGCTGGGGGCCACTATGGCTACACCTTC. This rearrangement joins TRBV20-1 to TRBJ1-2; tentatively, D is TRBD1 (6 bases). V lost 5 bases and J lost 3, with 7 bases in between. CDR1 and CDR2 from the germline V gene are DFQATT and SNEGSKA (reference sequence). The CDR3 consists of 11 residues.